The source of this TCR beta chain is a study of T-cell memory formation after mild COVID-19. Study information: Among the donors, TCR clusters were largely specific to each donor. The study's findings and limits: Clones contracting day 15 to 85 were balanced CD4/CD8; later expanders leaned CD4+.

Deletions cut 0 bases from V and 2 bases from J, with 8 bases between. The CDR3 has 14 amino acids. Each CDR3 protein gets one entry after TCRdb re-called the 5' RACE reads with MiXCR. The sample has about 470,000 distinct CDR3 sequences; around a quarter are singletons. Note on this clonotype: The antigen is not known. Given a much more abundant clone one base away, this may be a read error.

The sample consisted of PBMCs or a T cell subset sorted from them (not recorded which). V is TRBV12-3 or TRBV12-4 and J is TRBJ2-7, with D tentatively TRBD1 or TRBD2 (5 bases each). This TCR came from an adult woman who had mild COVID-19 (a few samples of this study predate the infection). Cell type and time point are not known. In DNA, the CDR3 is TGTGCCAGCAGTTTAGCGGGGGTTACCTACGAGCAGTACTTC. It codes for CASSLAGVTYEQYF.